One TCR beta chain is described in this entry. Its target is unknown. The sample originates from a study of cytomegalovirus exposure and HLA in healthy donors. Regarding the study as a whole: Being productive about 90% or about 30% of the time was typical of most TCR beta V segments in an earlier analysis. Listed as cytomegalovirus-associated were approximately 160 TCR beta chains. In a later analysis, a missense DCLRE1C variant was linked to TCR beta V- and J-gene trimming.

The PCR employed 60 Vbeta primers together with 13 Jbeta primers. Produced via immunoSEQ multiplex PCR; TCRdb's table is partial and in-frame only. This sample has under 65,000 clones, with under 90% found just once. V was trimmed by 2 bases and J by 4 bases, leaving 12 bases between them. Germline lookup yields CDR1 SGHVS and CDR2 FQNEAQ. The CDR3 contains 15 residues. The sequencing input was PBMCs. The rearrangement uses TRBV7-8 and TRBJ2-1; tentative D call: TRBD2 (6 bases). The TCR comes from a woman aged 18-30 years in good health and CMV-seronegative. The CDR3 here is CASSLPRTIYNEQFF. The CDR3, as DNA: TGTGCCAGCAGCTTACCCCGGACTATTTACAATGAGCAGTTCTTC.